These T cell receptor beta chains were read from a single sample in a study of a mutant IDH1 vaccine in newly diagnosed glioma. Clones were read by immunoSEQ multiplex PCR, and TCRdb kept only the in-frame ones, dropping some. The sample yields fewer than 40,000 clones, around 90% seen once. No antigens are known for them. The sample was PBMCs, taken from a glioma patient whose treatment included an IDH1 peptide vaccine. The receptors here all came from a woman in her thirties or forties with glioma. CDR3s include the opening cysteine and the closing phenylalanine or tryptophan. D genes are given only for firm matches. The size entry is marked missing in some rows and otherwise reads once, few, many or a size class.

j_gene	d_gene	v_gene	abundance	CDR3nt	CDR3aa
TRBJ2-5	-	TRBV5-4	-	TGTGCCGCCCAGAGGGTCCCGCAAGAGACCCAGTACTTC	CAAQRVPQETQYF
TRBJ2-1	-	TRBV4-1	-	TGCGCCAGCAGCCAAGAAATCGGGCAGCAGTTCTTC	CASSQEIGQQFF
TRBJ2-1	TRBD2	TRBV6-5	-	TGTGCCAGCACCAGACTAGCGGGGGGGCGGGATGAGCAGTTCTTC	CASTRLAGGRDEQFF
TRBJ2-1	TRBD2	TRBV18	-	TGTGCCAGCTCAGTAGGGACTAGCGGATTCGATGAGCAGTTCTTC	CASSVGTSGFDEQFF
TRBJ2-7	-	TRBV5-5	-	TGTGCCAGCAGCCTCACTTGGAGAGAAGGGGACGAGCAGTACTTC	CASSLTWREGDEQYF
TRBJ1-2	-	TRBV13	-	TGTGCCAGCAGCCTAAGAGGGGAGAGCATCTATGGCTACACCTTC	CASSLRGESIYGYTF
TRBJ1-1	TRBD1	TRBV10-3	-	TGTGCCATCAGACCAGGACAGGGAACGGCTTTCTTT	CAIRPGQGTAFF
TRBJ1-5	TRBD1	TRBV10-2	-	TGCGCCAGCAGCTCCGGGACAGGGGGCGGGGGCAATCAGCCCCAGCATTTT	CASSSGTGGGGNQPQHF
TRBJ1-4	-	TRBV6-1	-	TGTGCCAGCAGTGAAATTTATCAAGTTTGGACAGCCGAAAAACTGTTTTTT	CASSEIYQVWTAEKLFF
TRBJ1-6	-	TRBV2	-	TGTGCCAGCACATACGGGGAATGGAATTCACCCCTCCACTTT	CASTYGEWNSPLHF
TRBJ2-1	TRBD1	TRBV5-5	-	TGTGCCAGCAGCTTGGACAGGGGGAACTCCTACAATGAGCAGTTCTTC	CASSLDRGNSYNEQFF
TRBJ2-1	TRBD1	TRBV2	once	TGTGCCAGCAGTCCCGGGACAGGGAACAATGAGCAGTTCTTC	CASSPGTGNNEQFF
TRBJ2-7	-	TRBV10-3	-	TGTGCCATCAGTGCCTCCGCCCGACGGATCGAGCAGTACTTC	CAISASARRIEQYF
TRBJ1-2	-	TRBV6-6	-	TGTGCCAGCAGTTATGGGGCAGGCTATGGCTACACCTTC	CASSYGAGYGYTF
TRBJ1-1	TRBD1	TRBV29-1	-	TGCAGCGTTGAAGGCAGGGGGCTCAACACTGAAGCTTTCTTT	CSVEGRGLNTEAFF
TRBJ1-1	TRBD1	TRBV5-6	-	TGTGCCAGCAGCTTCCCAATGGTTAGGACAGGGCTGACCGAAGCTTTCTTT	CASSFPMVRTGLTEAFF
TRBJ2-1	TRBD1	TRBV19	-	TGTGCCAGTAGTCTATACGGGACAGCCAATGAGCAGTTCTTC	CASSLYGTANEQFF
TRBJ1-1	TRBD1	TRBV6-4	-	TGTGCCAGCAGCTACGACAGGGGGGATGAAGCTTTCTTT	CASSYDRGDEAFF
TRBJ2-3	TRBD2	TRBV5-1	-	TGCGCCAGCAGCTTGGCCTCAGTGGGGGGGAGATCATATGCAGATACGCAGTATTTT	CASSLASVGGRSYADTQYF
TRBJ1-5	-	TRBV7-2	-	TGTGCCAGCAGCTTAGAGGGGTTGGGGGGCAATCAGCCCCAGCATTTT	CASSLEGLGGNQPQHF
TRBJ2-3	-	TRBV6-5	once	TGTGCCAGCAGTTACGGGACCCACACAGATACGCAGTATTTT	CASSYGTHTDTQYF
TRBJ1-5	-	TRBV19	few	TGTGCCAGTAGGACGGTTAATAGCAATCAGCCCCAGCATTTT	CASRTVNSNQPQHF
TRBJ1-2	-	TRBV5-4	-	TGTGCCAGCAGCTTGGCGCGGCAAACGGTCTATGGCTACACCTTC	CASSLARQTVYGYTF
TRBJ1-4	-	TRBV5-4	-	TGTGCCAGCAGCTTGGGGGGAAAGGATGAAAAACTGTTTTTT	CASSLGGKDEKLFF
TRBJ1-2	-	TRBV4-3	-	TGCGCCAGCAGGGCGGGAGTCGGATCGGGGGGCTACACCTTC	CASRAGVGSGGYTF
TRBJ2-2	-	TRBV5-1	-	TGCGCCAGCAGCCCGAGCTCTTCAGGCGCGAACACCGGGGAGCTGTTTTTT	CASSPSSSGANTGELFF
TRBJ1-4	-	TRBV2	-	TGTGCCAGCAAGGGGGTAGGGGACTGGGAAAAACTGTTTTTT	CASKGVGDWEKLFF
TRBJ1-1	-	TRBV30	-	TGTGCCTGGGAATCCGGGACAAGGAAAGCTTTCTTT	CAWESGTRKAFF
TRBJ2-1	TRBD2	TRBV2	-	TGTGCCAGCAGTGGAAGACTAGCGGGACACTACAATGAGCAGTTCTTC	CASSGRLAGHYNEQFF
TRBJ1-2	TRBD1	TRBV13	-	TGTGCCAGCAGCTTAGGGACAGGGTCCTATGGCTACACCTTC	CASSLGTGSYGYTF
TRBJ1-1	-	TRBV29-1	few	TGCAGCGTTGGCCCAGTCTTGGGCACTGAAGCTTTCTTT	CSVGPVLGTEAFF
TRBJ1-1	-	TRBV18	-	TGTGCCAGCTCACAAAAAGGTACTGAAGCTTTCTTT	CASSQKGTEAFF